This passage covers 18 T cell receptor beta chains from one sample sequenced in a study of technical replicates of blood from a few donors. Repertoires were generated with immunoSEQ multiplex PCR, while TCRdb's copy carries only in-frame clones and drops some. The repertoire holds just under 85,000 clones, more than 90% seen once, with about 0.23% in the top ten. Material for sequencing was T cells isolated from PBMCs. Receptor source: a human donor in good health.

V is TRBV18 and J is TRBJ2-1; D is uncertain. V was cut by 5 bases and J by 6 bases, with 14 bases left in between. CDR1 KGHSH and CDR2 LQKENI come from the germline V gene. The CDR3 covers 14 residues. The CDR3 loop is CASSSSRFRNEQFF. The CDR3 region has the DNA TGTGCCAGCTCATCGTCCAGGTTCCGCAATGAGCAGTTCTTC.

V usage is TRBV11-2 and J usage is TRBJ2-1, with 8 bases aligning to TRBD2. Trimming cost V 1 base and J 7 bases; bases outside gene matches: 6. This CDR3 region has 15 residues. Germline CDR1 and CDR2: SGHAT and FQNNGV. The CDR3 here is CASSLVSGSGNEQFF. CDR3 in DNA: TGTGCCAGCAGCTTAGTAAGCGGGAGTGGAAATGAGCAGTTCTTC.

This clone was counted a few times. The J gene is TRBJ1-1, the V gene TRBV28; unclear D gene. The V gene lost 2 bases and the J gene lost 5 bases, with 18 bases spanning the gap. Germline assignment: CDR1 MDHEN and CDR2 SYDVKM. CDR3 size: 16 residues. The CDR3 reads CASSLGSTEQRTEAFF. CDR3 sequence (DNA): TGTGCCAGCAGTTTAGGCTCTACGGAGCAACGGACTGAAGCTTTCTTT.

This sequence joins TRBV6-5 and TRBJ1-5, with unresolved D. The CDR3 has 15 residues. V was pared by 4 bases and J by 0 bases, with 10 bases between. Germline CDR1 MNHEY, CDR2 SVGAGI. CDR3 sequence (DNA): TGTGCCAGCAGTTCTAGATTAAGTAGCAATCAGCCCCAGCATTTT. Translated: CASSSRLSSNQPQHF.

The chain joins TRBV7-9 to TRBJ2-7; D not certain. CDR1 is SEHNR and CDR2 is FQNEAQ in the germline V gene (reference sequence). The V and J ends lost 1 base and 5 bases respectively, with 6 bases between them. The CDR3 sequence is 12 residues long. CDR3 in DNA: TGTGCCAGCAGCTTAGACAGAGACGAGCAGTACTTC. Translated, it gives CASSLDRDEQYF. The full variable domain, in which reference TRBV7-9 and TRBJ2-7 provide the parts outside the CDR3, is DTGVSQNPRHKITKRGQNVTFRCDPISEHNRLYWYRQTLGQGPEFLTYFQNEAQLEKSRLLSDRFSAERPKGSFSTLEIQRTEQGDSAMYLCASSLDRDEQYFGPGTRLTVT.

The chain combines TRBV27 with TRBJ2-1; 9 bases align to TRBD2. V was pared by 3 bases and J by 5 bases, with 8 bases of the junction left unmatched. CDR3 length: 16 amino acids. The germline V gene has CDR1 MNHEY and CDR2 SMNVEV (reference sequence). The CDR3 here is CASSFLAGRVDNEQFF. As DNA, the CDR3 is TGTGCCAGCAGTTTTCTAGCGGGAAGGGTCGACAATGAGCAGTTCTTC.

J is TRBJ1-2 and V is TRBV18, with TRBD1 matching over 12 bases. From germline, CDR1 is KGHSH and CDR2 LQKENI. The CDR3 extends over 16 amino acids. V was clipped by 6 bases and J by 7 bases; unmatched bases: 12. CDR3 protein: CASSLSGTGGKGGYTF. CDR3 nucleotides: TGTGCCAGCTCGCTCTCCGGGACAGGGGGCAAAGGTGGCTACACCTTC.

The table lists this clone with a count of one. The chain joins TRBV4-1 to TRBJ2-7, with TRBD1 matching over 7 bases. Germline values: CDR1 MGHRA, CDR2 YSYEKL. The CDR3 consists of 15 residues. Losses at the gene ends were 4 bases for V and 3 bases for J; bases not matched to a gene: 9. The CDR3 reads CASSPGQFKDYEQYF. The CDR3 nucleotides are TGCGCCAGCAGCCCGGGACAGTTTAAAGACTACGAGCAGTACTTC.

The CDR3 DNA reads as TGTGCCAGCAGCACGGGGACAGCCCGTAATGAAAAACTGTTTTTT. This encodes CASSTGTARNEKLFF. The J gene is TRBJ1-4, the V gene TRBV7-9, with 7 bases identical to TRBD1. J gave up 4 bases and V 5 bases, and 7 bases lay outside the gene matches. Looked up from germline, CDR1 is SEHNR and CDR2 is FQNEAQ (reference sequence). The CDR3 loop spans 15 amino acids. Together with reference TRBV7-9 and TRBJ1-4, the CDR3 gives the full variable domain: DTGVSQNPRHKITKRGQNVTFRCDPISEHNRLYWYRQTLGQGPEFLTYFQNEAQLEKSRLLSDRFSAERPKGSFSTLEIQRTEQGDSAMYLCASSTGTARNEKLFFGSGTQLSVL.

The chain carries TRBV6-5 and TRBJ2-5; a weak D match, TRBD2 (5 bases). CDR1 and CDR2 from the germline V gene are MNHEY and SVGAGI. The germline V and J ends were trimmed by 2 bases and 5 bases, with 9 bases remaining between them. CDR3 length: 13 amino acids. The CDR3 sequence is CASSYVGGETQYF. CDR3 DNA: TGTGCCAGCAGTTACGTGGGCGGGGAGACCCAGTACTTC.

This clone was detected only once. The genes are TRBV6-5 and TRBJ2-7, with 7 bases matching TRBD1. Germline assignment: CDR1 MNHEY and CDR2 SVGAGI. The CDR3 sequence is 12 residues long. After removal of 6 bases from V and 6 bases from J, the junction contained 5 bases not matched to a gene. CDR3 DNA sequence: TGTGCCAGCAGCCAAAGGACAGGCGAGCAGTACTTC. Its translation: CASSQRTGEQYF.

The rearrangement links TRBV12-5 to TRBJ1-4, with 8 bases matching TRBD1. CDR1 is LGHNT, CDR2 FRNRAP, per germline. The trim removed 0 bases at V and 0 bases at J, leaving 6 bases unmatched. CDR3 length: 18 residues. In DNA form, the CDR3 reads TGTGCTAGTGGTTTGGTCATGACAGGGGCCGCAACTAATGAAAAACTGTTTTTT. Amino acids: CASGLVMTGAATNEKLFF. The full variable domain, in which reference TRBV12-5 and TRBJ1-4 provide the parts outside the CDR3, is DARVTQTPRHKVTEMGQEVTMRCQPILGHNTVFWYRQTMMQGLELLAYFRNRAPLDDSGMPKDRFSAEMPDATLATLKIQPSEPRDSAVYFCASGLVMTGAATNEKLFFGSGTQLSVL.

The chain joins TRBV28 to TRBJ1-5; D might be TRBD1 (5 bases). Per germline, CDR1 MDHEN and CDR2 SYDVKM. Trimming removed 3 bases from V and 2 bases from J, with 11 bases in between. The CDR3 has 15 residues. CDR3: CASSFVGEGNQPQHF. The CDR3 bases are TGTGCCAGCAGTTTTGTAGGGGAGGGCAATCAGCCCCAGCATTTT.

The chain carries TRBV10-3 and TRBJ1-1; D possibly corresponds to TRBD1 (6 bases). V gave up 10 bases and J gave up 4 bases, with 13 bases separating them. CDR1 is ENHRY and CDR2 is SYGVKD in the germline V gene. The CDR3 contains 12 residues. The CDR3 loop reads CATGGGATEAFF. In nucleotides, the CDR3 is TGTGCCACAGGCGGGGGGGCCACTGAAGCTTTCTTT.

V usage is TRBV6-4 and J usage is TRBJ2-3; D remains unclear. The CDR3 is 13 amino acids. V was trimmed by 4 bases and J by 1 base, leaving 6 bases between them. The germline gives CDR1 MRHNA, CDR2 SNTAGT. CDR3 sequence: CASSASGTDTQYF. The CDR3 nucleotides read TGTGCCAGCAGTGCATCAGGCACAGATACGCAGTATTTT.

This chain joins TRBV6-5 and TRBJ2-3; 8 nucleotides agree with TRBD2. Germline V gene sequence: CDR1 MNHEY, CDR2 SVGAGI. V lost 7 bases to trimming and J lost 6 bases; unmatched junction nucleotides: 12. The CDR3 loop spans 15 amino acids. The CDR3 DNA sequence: TGTGCCAGCACGGGAACCCAGCGGGGGTGGGATACGCAGTATTTT. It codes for CASTGTQRGWDTQYF.

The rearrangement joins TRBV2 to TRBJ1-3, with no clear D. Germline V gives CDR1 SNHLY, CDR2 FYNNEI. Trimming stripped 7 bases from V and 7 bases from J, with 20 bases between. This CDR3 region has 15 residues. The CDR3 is CASNLARGALNTIYF. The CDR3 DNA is TGTGCCAGCAATCTCGCCCGAGGCGCGTTGAACACCATATATTTT.

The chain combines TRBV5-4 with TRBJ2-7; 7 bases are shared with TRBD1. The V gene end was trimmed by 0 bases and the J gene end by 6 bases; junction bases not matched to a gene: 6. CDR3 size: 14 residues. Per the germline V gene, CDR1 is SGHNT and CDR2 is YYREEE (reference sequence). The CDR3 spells CASSLGTGTTEQYF. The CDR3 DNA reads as TGTGCCAGCAGCTTGGGGACAGGTACCACCGAGCAGTACTTC.